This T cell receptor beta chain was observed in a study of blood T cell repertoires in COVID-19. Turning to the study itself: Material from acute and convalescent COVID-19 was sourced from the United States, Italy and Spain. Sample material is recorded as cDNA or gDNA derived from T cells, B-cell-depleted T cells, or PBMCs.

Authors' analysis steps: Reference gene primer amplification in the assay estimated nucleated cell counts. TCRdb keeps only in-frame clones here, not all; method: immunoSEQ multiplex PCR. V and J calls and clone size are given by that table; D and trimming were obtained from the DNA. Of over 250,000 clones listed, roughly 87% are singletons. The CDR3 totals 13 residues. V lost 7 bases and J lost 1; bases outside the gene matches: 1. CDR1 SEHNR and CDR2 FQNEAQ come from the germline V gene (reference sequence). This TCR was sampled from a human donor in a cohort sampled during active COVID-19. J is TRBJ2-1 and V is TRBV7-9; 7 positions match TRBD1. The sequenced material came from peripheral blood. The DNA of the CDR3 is TGTGCCAGCATCAGGGGGTCCTACAATGAGCAGTTCTTC. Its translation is CASIRGSYNEQFF.